The T cell receptor (beta chain) under discussion was sequenced for a study of T cells in Graves' hyperthyroidism and ophthalmopathy. Patients were excluded for uncontrolled infection, other autoimmune disease, pregnancy or lactation. The sample, blood from the first hyperthyroidism diagnosis, precedes any ophthalmopathy symptoms. TCR beta CDR3 sequences were amplified from RNA transcripts. First-round RT-PCR of the TCR CDR3 relied on the HTBI primer set. TCRdb redid the calling of the multiplex PCR reads with MiXCR, one entry per CDR3 protein. The sample contains 650,000 to 850,000 distinct CDR3 sequences, about 19% of which appear only once. From germline, CDR1 is DFQATT and CDR2 SNEGSKA (reference sequence). The V gene lost 3 bases and the J gene lost 0 bases, with 9 bases spanning the gap. The CDR3 is 14 amino acids. The sample holds many counts of this clonotype.

The source is a woman between 50 and 59 years old with Graves' hyperthyroidism that later progressed to Graves' ophthalmopathy. The chain has TRBV20-1 and TRBJ2-1; D tentatively fits TRBD1 or TRBD2 (5 bases each). The material sequenced was blood. CDR3 sequence reads: CSARGRSSYNEQFF. The CDR3 nucleotides read TGCAGTGCTAGGGGACGGAGCTCCTACAATGAGCAGTTCTTC.